The clone carrying this T cell receptor beta chain showed up just a few times. The sample originates from a study of blood T cell repertoires in COVID-19. Across the whole study: The United States, Italy and Spain were the sources of the acute and convalescent COVID-19 samples.

V was shortened by 5 bases and J by 4 bases, with 18 bases between the two germline ends. This CDR3 region has 16 residues. The germline V gene encodes CDR1 SEHNR and CDR2 FQNEAQ (reference sequence). In the study's own analysis: Quantification of nucleated cells was approximated via reference gene primer amplification. The data were produced by immunoSEQ multiplex PCR, yet TCRdb's version contains in-frame clones alone and is incomplete. V and J calls and clone size are given by that table; D and trimming were obtained from the DNA. The sample lists 130,000 to 150,000 clones; roughly 80% were seen once.

The V gene is TRBV7-9, the J gene TRBJ1-5, with D possibly matching TRBD1 (6 bases). This TCR came from an elderly woman with acute or convalescent COVID-19. Sequencing was performed on peripheral blood. This CDR3 reads CASSPGGQFGNQPQHF. The CDR3 region has the DNA TGTGCCAGCAGCCCCGGGGGGCAGTTTGGGAATCAGCCCCAGCATTTT.